This T cell receptor (beta chain) was identified in a study of OX40 agonist ivuxolimab in advanced cancers. Study details: Of mixed ages from about 23 to 90 and averaging about 60 years, the group was around 78% male. Partial response was recorded in three patients: one hepatocellular carcinoma and two cutaneous melanoma cases. Study-wide findings and caveats: At 0.1 to 3.0 mg/kg, CD4+ and CD8+ blood T cells expanded clonally by week 6. On average, a greater number of expanded clones characterised CD8+ T cells relative to CD4+.

Sequencing used immunoSEQ multiplex PCR; TCRdb keeps in-frame clones, though not all of them. The data contain over 85,000 clones, roughly 90% of them seen just once; the ten biggest clones take up around 5.5%. Trimming at V came to 5 bases and at J to 6 bases, leaving 6 bases not matched to a gene. The CDR3 totals 13 residues. Germline CDR1 reads LGHNA; CDR2 reads YNFKEQ. Notes on this clone: Its antigen is undetermined.

The chain employs TRBV4-2 and TRBJ2-5; TRBD2 aligns across 7 bases. This clonotype originated in an adult with an advanced solid tumor such as melanoma, head and neck, liver or kidney cancer. The sequenced sample was CD4+ or CD8+ T cells sorted from blood, obtained in a trial of the OX40 agonist ivuxolimab. In DNA form, the CDR3 reads TGTGCCAGCAGCGAAGTGCGGGGGAAGACCCAGTACTTC. Its translation: CASSEVRGKTQYF.